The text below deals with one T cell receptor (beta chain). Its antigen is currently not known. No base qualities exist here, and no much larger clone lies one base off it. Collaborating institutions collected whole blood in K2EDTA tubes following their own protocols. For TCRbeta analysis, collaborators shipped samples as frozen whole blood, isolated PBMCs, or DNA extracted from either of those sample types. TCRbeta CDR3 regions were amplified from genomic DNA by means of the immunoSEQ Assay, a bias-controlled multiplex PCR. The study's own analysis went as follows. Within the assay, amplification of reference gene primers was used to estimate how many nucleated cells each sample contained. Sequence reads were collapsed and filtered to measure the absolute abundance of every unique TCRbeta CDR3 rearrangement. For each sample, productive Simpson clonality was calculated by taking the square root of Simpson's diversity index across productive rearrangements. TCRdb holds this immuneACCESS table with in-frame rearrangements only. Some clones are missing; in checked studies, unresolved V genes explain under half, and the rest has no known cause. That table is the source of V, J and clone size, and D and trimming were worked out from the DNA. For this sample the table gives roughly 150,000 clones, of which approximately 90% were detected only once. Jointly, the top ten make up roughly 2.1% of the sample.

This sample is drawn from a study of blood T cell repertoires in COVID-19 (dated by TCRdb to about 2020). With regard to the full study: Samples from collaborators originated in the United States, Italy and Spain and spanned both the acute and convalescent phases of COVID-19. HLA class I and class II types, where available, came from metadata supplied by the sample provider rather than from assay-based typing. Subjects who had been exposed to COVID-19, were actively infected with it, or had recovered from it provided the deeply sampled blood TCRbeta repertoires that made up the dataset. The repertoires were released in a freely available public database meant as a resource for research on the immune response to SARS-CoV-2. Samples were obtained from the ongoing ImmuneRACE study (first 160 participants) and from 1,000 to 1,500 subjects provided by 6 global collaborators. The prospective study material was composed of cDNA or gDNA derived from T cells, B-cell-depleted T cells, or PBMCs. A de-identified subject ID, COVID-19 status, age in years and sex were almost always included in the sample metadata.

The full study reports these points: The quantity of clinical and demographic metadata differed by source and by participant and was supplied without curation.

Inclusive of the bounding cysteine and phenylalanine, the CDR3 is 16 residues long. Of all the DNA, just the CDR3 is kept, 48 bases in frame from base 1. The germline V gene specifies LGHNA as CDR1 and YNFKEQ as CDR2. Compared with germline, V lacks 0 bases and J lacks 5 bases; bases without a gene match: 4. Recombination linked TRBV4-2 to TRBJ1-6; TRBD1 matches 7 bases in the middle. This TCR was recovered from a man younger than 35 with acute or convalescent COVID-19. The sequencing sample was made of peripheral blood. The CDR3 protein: CASSQEVDRNNSPLHF. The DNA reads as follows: TGTGCCAGCAGCCAAGAGGTGGACAGGAATAATTCACCCCTCCACTTT.